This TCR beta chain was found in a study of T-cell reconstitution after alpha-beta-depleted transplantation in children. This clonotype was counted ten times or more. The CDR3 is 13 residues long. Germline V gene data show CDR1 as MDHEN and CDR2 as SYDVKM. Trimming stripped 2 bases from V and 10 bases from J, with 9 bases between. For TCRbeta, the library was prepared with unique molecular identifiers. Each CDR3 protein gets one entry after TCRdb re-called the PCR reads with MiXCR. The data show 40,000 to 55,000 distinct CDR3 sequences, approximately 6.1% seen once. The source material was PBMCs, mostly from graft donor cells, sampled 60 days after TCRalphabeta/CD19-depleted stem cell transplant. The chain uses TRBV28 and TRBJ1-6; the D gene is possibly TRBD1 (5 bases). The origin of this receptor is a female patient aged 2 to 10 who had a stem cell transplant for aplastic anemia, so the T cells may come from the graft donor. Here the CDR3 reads CASSLGGDSPLHF. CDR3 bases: TGTGCCAGCAGTTTAGGAGGGGACTCACCCCTCCACTTT.